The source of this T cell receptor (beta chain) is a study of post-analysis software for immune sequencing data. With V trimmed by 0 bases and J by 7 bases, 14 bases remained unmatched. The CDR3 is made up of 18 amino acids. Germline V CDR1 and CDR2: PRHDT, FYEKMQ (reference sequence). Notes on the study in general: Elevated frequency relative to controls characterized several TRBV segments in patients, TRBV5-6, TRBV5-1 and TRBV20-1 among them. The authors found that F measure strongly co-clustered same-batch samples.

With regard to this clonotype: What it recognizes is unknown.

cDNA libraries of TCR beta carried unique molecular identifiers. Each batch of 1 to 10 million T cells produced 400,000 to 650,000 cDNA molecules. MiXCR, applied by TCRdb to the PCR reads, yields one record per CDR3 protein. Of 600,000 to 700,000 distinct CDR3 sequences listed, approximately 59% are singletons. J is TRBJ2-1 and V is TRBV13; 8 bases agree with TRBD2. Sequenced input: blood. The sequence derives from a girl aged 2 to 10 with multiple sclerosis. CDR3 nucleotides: TGTGCCAGCAGCTTAGGCGGGGGGGGGTCCATCGTTTGGAATGAGCAGTTCTTC. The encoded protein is CASSLGGGGSIVWNEQFF.